The clone carrying this T cell receptor (beta chain) was counted ten times or more. What it binds is unknown. Trimming removed 6 bases from V and 8 bases from J; junction bases left unmatched: 8. The CDR3 covers 14 residues. Each CDR3 protein gets one entry after TCRdb re-called the multiplex PCR reads with MiXCR. The data contain about 15,000 distinct CDR3 sequences, about 45% of them singletons. The data were taken from a study of breast tumors, draining lymph nodes, adjacent tissues. Notes on the study in general: That most tumor T cells come from lymph nodes remained unproven. Luminal-like breast cancer showed significantly greater tumor-nontumor repertoire similarity than basal-like breast cancer did. Data fit most tumor T cells coming from lymph node, expanding in tumor. Tumor TCR diversity was below lymph nodes but above nontumor tissue.

Sequencing was carried out using tumor-adjacent breast tissue. The rearrangement joins TRBV12-3 or TRBV12-4 to TRBJ2-2, with TRBD1 matching over 8 bases. The TCR was taken from a female donor with breast cancer. Some clones in this sample may be carry-over from other donors' samples. The CDR3 DNA is TGTGCCAGCAGGAGACAGGGGACTGGTGGGGAGCTGTTTTTT. Its protein is CASRRQGTGGELFF.